This TCR beta chain came from a study of glioma-infiltrating T cells. Study findings and constraints: Only very few CDR3 sequences appeared in both tissue and blood.

Remarks on this clonotype: Its antigen is as yet unknown.

Germline trimming cut 1 base from V and 7 bases from J; bases unmatched to any gene: 6. Germline-derived CDR1 and CDR2 are SGHTA and FQGNSA. This CDR3 has 17 residues. Amplification of TCR alpha and beta CDR3 regions from RNA used iRepertoire nested multiplex PCR. One entry per CDR3 protein results from TCRdb running MiXCR on the multiplex PCR reads. The sample consists of under 200,000 distinct CDR3 sequences, about 32% of them appearing once. Sequencing used glioma tissue, nonneoplastic brain tissue, or PBMCs (not recorded which). The chain uses TRBV7-2 and TRBJ2-1; 14 bases fit TRBD2. This clonotype originated in a human donor with low-grade glioma or glioblastoma, undergoing nonglioma brain surgery, or in good health (not recorded which). This chain's CDR3 is CASSLEGTSGSRNEQFF. The CDR3 DNA sequence: TGTGCCAGCAGCTTAGAGGGGACTAGCGGGAGCAGGAATGAGCAGTTCTTC.